Sequencing of this T cell receptor beta chain was carried out in a study of T cell repertoires in cytomegalovirus infection. Study outcomes and limitations: HLA-C-restricted CMV-specific TCR beta clonotypes prevailed in the ex vivo response.

Looked up from germline, CDR1 is SGHVS and CDR2 is FNYEAQ. The CDR3 is 15 residues long. Comment on this clonotype: Its target is unknown. One junction end does not reproduce the germline sequence, and a read error may be involved.

One entry per CDR3 protein, called by TCRdb with MiXCR from the reads. The repertoire holds about 230,000 distinct CDR3 sequences, with about 23% as singletons. This chain joins TRBV7-6 and TRBJ2-7, with 8 bases identical to TRBD2. The sample consisted of CD8+ T cells from PBMCs. The TCR sequence derives from a human donor in good health (CMV status not recorded). Some clones in this sample may be carry-over from other donors' samples. CDR3 nucleotide sequence: TGTGCCAGCAGCTTAGTTGGCAGCGGGGGTTCCGAGCAGTACTTT. Protein product: CASSLVGSGGSEQYF.